A few counts support the clone carrying this T cell receptor (beta chain). Those enrolled in Seattle joined during active infection and were followed longitudinally afterward. The source of the sample is a study of blood T cell repertoires in COVID-19. Study overall: Sites in the United States, Italy and Spain provided acute and convalescent COVID-19 samples. PBMCs, B-cell-depleted T cells, or T cells provided the cDNA or gDNA that made up the material.

Per the study methods: Using reference gene primer amplification, nucleated cell counts were estimated. Clones were sequenced by immunoSEQ multiplex PCR, and TCRdb holds only the in-frame ones, with some missing. V, J and clone size are taken as reported in that table, and D and trimming were inferred from the DNA itself. The sample lists around 40,000 clones, about 86% occurring once. The CDR3 runs to 13 residues. CDR1 and CDR2 from the germline V gene are LGHDT and YNNKEL (reference sequence). The germline V and J ends were trimmed by 5 bases and 6 bases, with 14 bases remaining between them. Sequenced: peripheral blood. This receptor was taken from a man between 40 and 49 years old with COVID-19, enrolled during active disease. This chain links TRBV3-1 (or the pseudogene TRBV3-2) with TRBJ2-7; D call uncertain. In nucleotides, the CDR3 is TGTGCCAGCAGCTTCAGCCTAGTGAGCGAGCAGTACTTC. Translating it yields CASSFSLVSEQYF.